The 27 T cell receptor beta chains below all came from one sample that was sequenced in a study of T cells in Graves' hyperthyroidism and ophthalmopathy. Amplification yielded TCR beta CDR3 regions, with RNA transcripts as the source. HTBI primers were employed in a first-round RT-PCR of the TCR CDR3. MiXCR, run by TCRdb on the multiplex PCR reads, gives a single entry per CDR3 protein. The table has about 700,000 distinct CDR3 sequences, 14% seen once. The sample was blood. The source is a woman under 30 with Graves' hyperthyroidism.

V is TRBV5-1 and J is TRBJ2-5; the D call may be TRBD1 or TRBD2 (6 bases each). From germline, CDR1 is SGHRS and CDR2 YFSETQ. V was shortened by 4 bases and J by 4 bases, with 11 bases between the two germline ends. CDR3 size: 13 residues. In DNA form, the CDR3 reads TGCGCCAGCAGCCACGGAGGGGGAGAGACCCAGTACTTC. Translation gives CASSHGGGETQYF.

V is TRBV6-1 and J is TRBJ2-5; TRBD1 agrees at 7 bases. The length of the CDR3 is 15 residues. The V gene end was trimmed by 8 bases and the J gene end by 3 bases; junction bases not matched to a gene: 12. Germline values: CDR1 MNHNS, CDR2 SASEGT. The CDR3 is CASLTGFSSEETQYF. CDR3 coding DNA: TGTGCCAGCCTGACAGGGTTTAGTTCCGAAGAGACCCAGTACTTC.

This chain joins TRBV6-1 and TRBJ2-1, with D uncertain. V was cut by 7 bases and J by 10 bases, with 14 bases left in between. The CDR3 spans 12 residues. Per the germline V gene, CDR1 is MNHNS and CDR2 is SASEGT. CDR3 bases: TGTGCCAGCAACTATCCCCCAATAGAGCAGTTCTTC. Protein sequence: CASNYPPIEQFF.

In the case of this clonotype: This may arise from a read error, as a much more abundant clone is one base away. This chain uses TRBV6-1 with TRBJ2-7; no firm D call. Trimming left V 8 bases short and J 2 bases short, with 10 bases between. This CDR3 has 12 amino acids. Germline loops: CDR1 MNHNS, CDR2 SASEGT. Here the CDR3 reads CASVVTPYEQYF. CDR3 bases: TGTGCCAGCGTGGTGACCCCCTACGAGCAGTACTTC.

This clonotype showed up many times. The chain uses TRBV6-1 and TRBJ1-3; D is unclear. Between the trimmed V and J ends, which lost 7 bases and 4 bases, there was a span of 2 bases. The CDR3 length is 10 residues. The germline CDR1 and CDR2 sequences are MNHNS and SASEGT. The chain's CDR3 is CASIGNTIYF. CDR3 coding DNA: TGTGCCAGCATCGGAAACACCATATATTTT.

This clonotype was picked up many times. The V gene is TRBV10-3, the J gene TRBJ2-7; 8 nucleotides line up with TRBD2. CDR3 length equals 15 residues. V shed 0 bases and J 0 bases; nucleotides not matched to a gene: 1. Germline CDR1 and CDR2: ENHRY and SYGVKD. CDR3 nucleotide sequence: TGTGCCATCAGTGAGTCGAGCGGGAGCTCCTACGAGCAGTACTTC. This encodes CAISESSGSSYEQYF.

The rearrangement uses TRBV20-1 and TRBJ2-4; TRBD1 aligns across 9 bases. The CDR3 is 18 residues long. The trim removed 1 base at V and 0 bases at J, leaving 10 bases unmatched. CDR1 is DFQATT and CDR2 is SNEGSKA in the germline V gene (reference sequence). In nucleotides, the CDR3 is TGCAGTGCTAGAGTGCCGCGACAGGGGGAGCTAGCCAAAAACATTCAGTACTTC. This translates into CSARVPRQGELAKNIQYF.

In its sample, this clonotype was seen many times. This sequence joins TRBV5-1 and TRBJ2-2, with D possibly being TRBD1 or TRBD2 (5 bases each). Trimming took 4 bases from V and 5 from J, leaving 12 bases between them. The germline gives CDR1 SGHRS, CDR2 YFSETQ. The CDR3 has 14 residues. This chain's CDR3 is CASSPRDLTGELFF. Here the CDR3 DNA reads TGCGCCAGCAGCCCCCGGGACCTAACCGGGGAGCTGTTTTTT.

The table lists this clonotype with a few counts. The chain joins TRBV9 to TRBJ2-7; 9 bases align to TRBD2. V shed 3 bases, J shed 0 bases, and the junction held 7 bases outside the gene matches. The CDR3 contains 16 residues. Looked up from germline, CDR1 is SGDLS and CDR2 is YYNGEE. DNA for the CDR3: TGTGCCAGCAGCGCTTCTAGCGGGGCGCCCTCCTACGAGCAGTACTTC. Residues: CASSASSGAPSYEQYF.

As concerns this clonotype: A read error may be the cause here, since a much bigger clone is one base away. The chain carries TRBV28 and TRBJ2-1; 9 bases are shared with TRBD1. After removal of 6 bases from V and 9 bases from J, the junction contained 12 bases not matched to a gene. CDR1 MDHEN and CDR2 SYDVKM come from the germline V gene. This CDR3 region has 15 residues. CDR3 amino acids: CASSRPGTGSGEQFF. CDR3 DNA: TGTGCCAGCAGCCGACCGGGGACAGGGTCGGGTGAGCAGTTCTTC.

The chain carries TRBV4-1 and TRBJ2-3; 10 nucleotides line up with TRBD2. Trimming at V came to 1 base and at J to 2 bases, leaving 9 bases not matched to a gene. The length of the CDR3 is 18 residues. From germline, CDR1 is MGHRA and CDR2 YSYEKL. The CDR3 is CASSQAGLARGATDTQYF. CDR3 sequence (DNA): TGCGCCAGCAGCCAAGCGGGACTAGCGAGAGGGGCCACAGATACGCAGTATTTT.

The chain has TRBV5-1 and TRBJ1-1; D ambiguous. Looked up from germline, CDR1 is SGHRS and CDR2 is YFSETQ. Trimming shortened V by 0 bases and J by 3 bases, and 9 bases separated the two germline ends. CDR3 length: 14 residues. The CDR3 region has the DNA TGCGCCAGCAGCTTGGAGACAAAAGACACTGAAGCTTTCTTT. Translation: CASSLETKDTEAFF.

The rearrangement uses TRBV4-1 and TRBJ1-5; D gene ambiguous. CDR1 is MGHRA and CDR2 is YSYEKL in the germline V gene. Trimming took off 5 bases at V and 7 bases at J, with 15 bases between the two ends. CDR3 length: 14 residues. The CDR3 sequence is CASSDFGRGQPQHF. CDR3 in DNA: TGCGCCAGCAGCGACTTTGGACGCGGGCAGCCCCAGCATTTT.

In this sample, this clonotype turned up many times. The chain combines TRBV27 with TRBJ1-2; unclear D gene. Trimming left V 7 bases short and J 13 bases short, with 13 bases between. The CDR3 totals 10 residues. Germline V gene lookup returns CDR1 MNHEY and CDR2 SMNVEV (reference sequence). CDR3 bases: TGTGCCAGCACGGTACCGGGAGTCACCTTC. Amino acids: CASTVPGVTF.

This clonotype has more than one count but fewer than ten. V and J are TRBV11-2 and TRBJ2-3; D unresolved. CDR1 and CDR2 from the germline V gene are SGHAT and FQNNGV. V shed 5 bases and J shed 6 bases, with 12 bases lying between them. The CDR3 runs 13 residues. The CDR3, as DNA: TGTGCCAGCAGCCGAACTCTACAGGATACGCAGTATTTT. Translation: CASSRTLQDTQYF.

In this sample, this clonotype turned up a few times. The rearrangement uses TRBV29-1 and TRBJ1-5; no firm D call. The CDR3 runs 13 residues. Per the germline V gene, CDR1 is SQVTM and CDR2 is ANQGSEA. Trimming cost V 4 bases and J 3 bases, with 10 bases left between them. CDR3 protein: CSVGIRINQPQHF. The DNA for the CDR3 is TGCAGCGTTGGAATCCGGATCAATCAGCCCCAGCATTTT.

Here the CDR3 reads CASRRRNTGELFF. The CDR3 DNA follows: TGTGCCAGCAGAAGGCGGAACACCGGGGAGCTGTTTTTT. The V call is TRBV2, the J call TRBJ2-2; D is unresolved. The V and J ends lost 6 bases and 1 base respectively, with 6 bases between them. The germline V gene has CDR1 SNHLY and CDR2 FYNNEI. CDR3 size: 13 residues.

The chain uses TRBV7-2 and TRBJ1-1; maybe TRBD1 (5 bases). The germline V and J ends were trimmed by 8 bases and 8 bases, with 18 bases remaining between them. CDR1 and CDR2 (germline): SGHTA, FQGNSA. This CDR3 has 13 amino acids. The CDR3 here is CASSPPMGPEAFF. DNA of the CDR3: TGTGCCAGCTCACCACCGATGGGGCCCGAAGCTTTCTTT.

The genes are TRBV4-3 and TRBJ2-1; weak D call: TRBD2 (5 bases). This CDR3 contains 14 residues. The germline V gene encodes CDR1 LGHNA and CDR2 YSLEER. V lost 4 bases to trimming and J lost 6 bases, with 13 bases between them. The CDR3: CASSPLEGSNEQFF. The CDR3 coding sequence is TGCGCCAGCAGCCCCCTCGAGGGCAGCAATGAGCAGTTCTTC.

The chain joins TRBV12-3 or TRBV12-4 to TRBJ2-7; 8 bases line up with TRBD2. Trimming took 3 bases from V and 3 from J; bases not matched to a gene: 4. CDR3 length: 14 amino acids. The CDR3 DNA is TGTGCCAGCAGTTTGCAGCGGGGGAGCTACGAGCAGTACTTC. Amino acid sequence: CASSLQRGSYEQYF.

This clonotype has a count of ten or more. The chain is built from TRBV5-5 and TRBJ2-1; a weak D match, TRBD2 (6 bases). V lost 6 bases, J lost 4 bases, and 11 bases lay in between. Germline-derived CDR1 and CDR2 are SGHKS and YYEKEE (reference sequence). The CDR3 is 13 amino acids. CDR3 sequence: CASTRDFYNEQFF. CDR3 coding DNA: TGTGCCAGCACCCGGGACTTTTACAATGAGCAGTTCTTC.

The rearrangement joins TRBV5-1 to TRBJ2-6; 10 bases line up with TRBD2. The CDR3 runs 17 residues. Germline V lookup: CDR1 SGHRS, CDR2 YFSETQ. Trimming removed 2 bases from V and 1 base from J; junction bases left unmatched: 3. The CDR3 here is CASSFSSGRSGANVLTF. Written as DNA, the CDR3 is TGCGCCAGCAGCTTCTCTAGCGGGAGATCTGGGGCCAACGTCCTGACTTTC.

This clonotype was found many times. The V call is TRBV4-1, the J call TRBJ2-2, with D perhaps TRBD2 (6 bases). This CDR3 region has 17 residues. CDR1 is MGHRA and CDR2 is YSYEKL in the germline V gene. Trimming took 1 base from V and 2 from J, leaving 14 bases between them. The CDR3 DNA follows: TGCGCCAGCAGCCAAGTGATAGGAGGGCTAAACACCGGGGAGCTGTTTTTT. This sequence encodes CASSQVIGGLNTGELFF.

The chain recombines TRBV2 with TRBJ1-5; D possibly corresponds to TRBD1 (5 bases). Trimming removed 5 bases at V and 2 bases at J, with 19 bases between. CDR3 size: 17 residues. Germline V gives CDR1 SNHLY, CDR2 FYNNEI. CDR3 loop: CASSKRVRVRGNQPQHF. The CDR3 DNA is TGTGCCAGCAGTAAGAGAGTCAGGGTAAGGGGCAATCAGCCCCAGCATTTT.

This clonotype was counted at least ten times. The rearrangement links TRBV7-6 to TRBJ2-3; 9 bases agree with TRBD1. The CDR3 has 15 amino acids. Germline values: CDR1 SGHVS, CDR2 FNYEAQ. Trimming at V came to 4 bases and at J to 3 bases, leaving 5 bases not matched to a gene. The CDR3 sequence: CASSSQGASTDTQYF. CDR3 bases: TGTGCCAGCAGCTCACAGGGGGCATCGACAGATACGCAGTATTTT.

This clonotype was found many times. This chain uses TRBV12-3 or TRBV12-4 with TRBJ2-3; D is ambiguous. This CDR3 is built from 14 residues. V lost 6 bases and J lost 5, with 15 bases in between. The DNA of the CDR3 is TGTGCCAGCAGCTCTTTTGCCAAGGTAGATACGCAGTATTTT. This sequence encodes CASSSFAKVDTQYF.

This clonotype was counted ten times or more. The genes are TRBV27 and TRBJ2-5, with 7 bases fitting TRBD2. Trimming at V came to 6 bases and at J to 1 base, leaving 8 bases not matched to a gene. Germline lookup yields CDR1 MNHEY and CDR2 SMNVEV (reference sequence). There are 15 residues in the CDR3. CDR3 in amino acids: CASRPGGTTQETQYF. The CDR3 nucleotides read TGTGCCAGCAGACCGGGCGGGACTACCCAAGAGACCCAGTACTTC.